Shown below are 29 T cell receptor beta chains from a single sample sequenced in a study of blood T cells in healthy people across ages. Primers used in a second PCR of roughly 6 to 11 cycles were a sample-barcoded 5' primer and a J-beta primer mix. From the 5' RACE reads, TCRdb called clonotypes with MiXCR, one entry per CDR3 protein. The sample lists fewer than 1 million distinct CDR3 sequences; 40% to 50% were seen once. The sample comprised blood. The receptor source for this set is a man between 60 and 75 years old in good health.

The chain joins TRBV5-6 to TRBJ2-1; 8 nucleotides match TRBD2. V shed 0 bases, J shed 6 bases, and the junction held 5 bases outside the gene matches. The CDR3 spans 15 residues. Per germline, CDR1 SGHDT and CDR2 YYEEEE. This CDR3 reads CASSLAGGVLNEQFF. CDR3 DNA sequence: TGTGCCAGCAGCTTGGCCGGGGGGGTCCTCAATGAGCAGTTCTTC.

V and J are TRBV12-3 or TRBV12-4 and TRBJ2-3; no definite D call. Trimming stripped 6 bases from V and 11 bases from J, with 18 bases between. The length of the CDR3 is 13 residues. The CDR3 sequence is CASRKLSADVQYF. DNA of the CDR3: TGTGCCAGCAGAAAGCTGAGCGCAGATGTGCAGTATTTT.

This clonotype appeared many times. The chain carries TRBV7-2 and TRBJ2-5; 8 nucleotides match TRBD1. Germline CDR1 and CDR2: SGHTA and FQGNSA. V lost 4 bases and J lost 5; bases outside the gene matches: 6. The CDR3 loop spans 14 amino acids. For the CDR3, the DNA is TGTGCCAGCAGCTCCCGGACAGGGTCTGAGACCCAGTACTTC. It encodes CASSSRTGSETQYF.

The chain carries TRBV12-3 or TRBV12-4 and TRBJ1-2, with D tentatively TRBD1 (5 bases). The CDR3 spans 14 residues. V shed 4 bases and J shed 2 bases, with 11 bases lying between them. CDR3 DNA: TGTGCCAGCAGTTCAGGGAGTCGGAACTATGGCTACACCTTC. It codes for CASSSGSRNYGYTF.

This clonotype was found many times. The chain joins TRBV7-2 to TRBJ1-2, with 7 bases identical to TRBD1. Germline V lookup: CDR1 SGHTA, CDR2 FQGNSA. J was trimmed by 3 bases and V by 5 bases; bases with no gene match: 9. This CDR3 has 15 amino acids. This CDR3 reads CASSASTGDYYGYTF. The CDR3 DNA sequence: TGTGCCAGCAGCGCGTCAACAGGGGATTACTATGGCTACACCTTC.

The chain joins TRBV15 to TRBJ1-6; 9 bases match TRBD1. The CDR3 spans 14 residues. The V and J ends lost 5 bases and 10 bases, in that order; junction bases with no gene match: 6. Germline V lookup: CDR1 LNHNV, CDR2 YYDKDF (reference sequence). CDR3 amino acids: CATSGRQGGSPLHF. The CDR3 nucleotides are TGTGCCACCAGCGGGAGACAGGGGGGATCACCCCTCCACTTT.

This chain connects TRBV4-2 to TRBJ2-3; a possible D gene is TRBD2 (5 bases). Germline assignment: CDR1 LGHNA and CDR2 YNFKEQ. V gave up 0 bases and J gave up 5 bases, with 30 bases separating them. The CDR3 is 21 residues long. CDR3 DNA sequence: TGTGCCAGCAGCCAAGACTTTCCGTCAAATAGTGTCAGCGGTCACAGAGATACGCAGTATTTT. This sequence encodes CASSQDFPSNSVSGHRDTQYF.

This clonotype was found a few times. CDR3 protein: CASRGTDPYEQYF. The CDR3 DNA sequence: TGTGCCAGCAGGGGGACAGATCCCTACGAGCAGTACTTC. This chain joins TRBV12-3 or TRBV12-4 and TRBJ2-7; 7 bases fit TRBD1. The trim removed 6 bases at V and 2 bases at J, leaving 4 bases unmatched. The CDR3 is made up of 13 amino acids.

The gene calls are TRBV2 and TRBJ2-1; 7 bases are a match to TRBD2. Germline-derived CDR1 and CDR2 are SNHLY and FYNNEI. With V trimmed by 5 bases and J by 8 bases, 9 bases remained unmatched. This CDR3 comprises 14 residues. For the CDR3, the DNA is TGTGCCAGCAGTCCTAGCGGCCGTTTCGATGAGCAGTTCTTC. It specifies CASSPSGRFDEQFF.

This clonotype has just a few counts. A clone one base away is much larger, so this may be a read error. The chain couples TRBV14 to TRBJ1-2; D is perhaps TRBD1 (6 bases). Germline V CDR1 and CDR2: SGHDN, FVKESK. This CDR3 comprises 14 residues. Trimming removed 4 bases from V and 7 bases from J, with 16 bases in between. DNA for the CDR3: TGTGCCAGCAGCCTCCGGGGGGGGGCAGGTGGCTACACCTTC. It codes for CASSLRGGAGGYTF.

This chain links TRBV11-2 with TRBJ2-3, with D possibly being TRBD1 (5 bases). From germline, CDR1 is SGHAT and CDR2 FQNNGV. This CDR3 has 12 amino acids. V was cut by 7 bases and J by 5 bases, with 10 bases left in between. The CDR3: CASIGVGDTQYF. CDR3 nucleotides: TGTGCCAGCATAGGGGTTGGAGATACGCAGTATTTT.

This clonotype has a handful of counts. The V call is TRBV15, the J call TRBJ2-7; no definite D call. The CDR3 is made up of 15 amino acids. Germline V gene lookup returns CDR1 LNHNV and CDR2 YYDKDF (reference sequence). V lost 1 base and J lost 1, with 11 bases in between. DNA of the CDR3: TGTGCCACCAGCAGAGGAGCGCCCAATTCCTACGAGCAGTACTTC. Its translation: CATSRGAPNSYEQYF.

The chain links TRBV28 to TRBJ2-3; TRBD2 matches 8 bases. The CDR3 runs 18 residues. After removal of 5 bases from V and 1 base from J, the junction contained 14 bases not matched to a gene. Germline V gene data show CDR1 as MDHEN and CDR2 as SYDVKM. CDR3 in amino acids: CASSRTGRGLAGTDTQYF. As DNA, the CDR3 is TGTGCCAGCAGTCGGACCGGTCGTGGACTAGCTGGCACAGATACGCAGTATTTT.

This sequence joins TRBV9 and TRBJ2-3; tentatively, D is TRBD1 or TRBD2 (6 bases each). This CDR3 has 17 amino acids. The ends were cut back, 4 bases at V and 5 bases at J, with 23 bases in the middle. Germline CDR1 and CDR2: SGDLS and YYNGEE. The CDR3 sequence: CASSQLDGGFPGDTQYF. The DNA for the CDR3 is TGTGCCAGCAGCCAACTGGACGGGGGCTTCCCGGGAGATACGCAGTATTTT.

This clonotype was seen repeatedly, ten times or more. CDR3 sequence reads: CASSEWEKLFF. The CDR3 nucleotides read TGTGCCAGCAGTGAGTGGGAAAAACTGTTTTTT. The chain links TRBV2 to TRBJ1-4; no clear D gene. This CDR3 region has 11 residues. The V gene's germline CDR1 is SNHLY and CDR2 FYNNEI. Deletions cut 3 bases from V and 8 bases from J, with 4 bases between.

This chain links TRBV29-1 with TRBJ1-2; 7 bases are shared with TRBD1. V shed 4 bases and J 8 bases; nucleotides not matched to a gene: 7. This CDR3 has 12 amino acids. Per germline, CDR1 SQVTM and CDR2 ANQGSEA. In DNA form, the CDR3 reads TGCAGCGTTGGGGAGGGGGCGAGCGGCTACACCTTC. It encodes CSVGEGASGYTF.

This clonotype has just one count. A read error is likely, as this CDR3 ends without the conserved phenylalanine or tryptophan. This chain joins TRBV5-1 and TRBJ2-7; 10 nucleotides agree with TRBD1. CDR3 length: 14 amino acids. The V gene end was trimmed by 2 bases and the J gene end by 10 bases; junction bases not matched to a gene: 9. Per germline, CDR1 SGHRS and CDR2 YFSETQ. The DNA of the CDR3 is TGCGCCAGCAGCTTAAACCGGGACAGGGGAGGCCAGTACATC. This translates into CASSLNRDRGGQYI.

The chain links TRBV5-6 to TRBJ2-5; 13 nucleotides align to TRBD2. Unmatched junction bases numbered 9, after V lost 0 bases and J lost 1 base. Per the germline V gene, CDR1 is SGHDT and CDR2 is YYEEEE. The CDR3 consists of 19 residues. CDR3 in amino acids: CASSLAFGTSGDFQETQYF. The CDR3 region has the DNA TGTGCCAGCAGCTTGGCCTTTGGGACTAGCGGGGACTTCCAAGAGACCCAGTACTTC.

The J gene is TRBJ2-1, the V gene TRBV6-1; 8 bases align to TRBD2. The CDR3 extends over 16 amino acids. V lost 1 base and J lost 7; bases outside the gene matches: 9. Germline lookup yields CDR1 MNHNS and CDR2 SASEGT. CDR3 DNA sequence: TGTGCCAGCAGTGAAGACCGACTAGCGTCTGGGAATGAGCAGTTCTTC. Residues: CASSEDRLASGNEQFF.

The chain links TRBV24-1 to TRBJ2-1; 9 bases are shared with TRBD2. The CDR3 is 13 amino acids. CDR1 and CDR2 from the germline V gene are KGHDR and SFDVKD. Trimming cost V 7 bases and J 5 bases; bases outside gene matches: 2. The CDR3: CATRGGGDNEQFF. DNA for the CDR3: TGTGCCACCAGGGGCGGGGGGGACAATGAGCAGTTCTTC.

The V call is TRBV20-1, the J call TRBJ2-7, with TRBD1 matching 7 bases. Trimming at V came to 7 bases and at J to 2 bases, leaving 5 bases not matched to a gene. This CDR3 is built from 12 residues. Germline assignment: CDR1 DFQATT and CDR2 SNEGSKA (reference sequence). CDR3 region: CSVLGQTYEQYF. The CDR3 DNA follows: TGCAGTGTGTTGGGACAGACCTACGAGCAGTACTTC.

The rearrangement uses TRBV10-3 and TRBJ1-3, with a possible D match to TRBD1 (6 bases). CDR3 length: 11 amino acids. V was shortened by 5 bases and J by 8 bases, with 7 bases between the two germline ends. The germline V gene has CDR1 ENHRY and CDR2 SYGVKD. The CDR3 DNA sequence: TGTGCCATCAGTAGACAGGACACCATATATTTT. Protein: CAISRQDTIYF.

This chain joins TRBV7-2 and TRBJ1-2, with D unresolved. Germline V gives CDR1 SGHTA, CDR2 FQGNSA. Trimming removed 4 bases at V and 7 bases at J, with 16 bases between. The CDR3 loop spans 14 amino acids. The CDR3 DNA reads TGTGCCAGCAGCTCAGCCTCGGTGGCTGGTGGCTACACCTTC. This codes for CASSSASVAGGYTF. Drawing the rest from reference TRBV7-2 and TRBJ1-2, the complete variable domain is GAGVSQSPSNKVTEKGKDVELRCDPISGHTALYWYRQSLGQGLEFLIYFQGNSAPDKSGLPSDRFSAERTGGSVSTLTIQRTQQEDSAVYLCASSSASVAGGYTFGSGTRLTVV.

This rearrangement joins TRBV7-9 to TRBJ2-5, with 10 positions matching TRBD2. This CDR3 is 16 amino acids long. Trimming removed 7 bases from V and 3 bases from J; junction bases left unmatched: 11. CDR1 and CDR2 (germline): SEHNR, FQNEAQ (reference sequence). This chain's CDR3 is CASTERGGSVEETQYF. For the CDR3, the DNA is TGTGCCAGCACCGAGCGGGGGGGCAGTGTGGAAGAGACCCAGTACTTC.

The J gene is TRBJ2-3, the V gene TRBV7-9, with 8 bases identical to TRBD2. The CDR3 has 14 residues. V shed 5 bases, J shed 5 bases, and the junction held 6 bases outside the gene matches. Germline values: CDR1 SEHNR, CDR2 FQNEAQ (reference sequence). The CDR3 is CASSTRAGEDTQYF. CDR3 nucleotides: TGTGCCAGCAGCACCCGAGCGGGGGAAGATACGCAGTATTTT.

This clonotype occurred once. J is TRBJ1-1 and V is TRBV5-1, with TRBD1 matching 9 bases. CDR3 length: 13 residues. Germline values: CDR1 SGHRS, CDR2 YFSETQ. V trimming: 4 bases; J trimming: 7 bases; junction bases outside the gene matches: 5. CDR3 nucleotides: TGCGCCAGCAGCATCGACAGGGGGGATGAAGCTTTCTTT. It is translated as CASSIDRGDEAFF.

In regard to this clonotype: A read error is possible here, since a much larger clone lies one base away. The genes are TRBV20-1 and TRBJ2-3; possibly TRBD1 for D (6 bases). Germline V gene sequence: CDR1 DFQATT, CDR2 SNEGSKA (reference sequence). The CDR3 covers 14 residues. The CDR3 sequence: CSATSGHSTGTQYF. CDR3 in DNA: TGCAGTGCTACCTCGGGACACAGCACAGGTACGCAGTATTTT.

The rearrangement joins TRBV18 to TRBJ2-7; D is unclear. Per the germline V gene, CDR1 is KGHSH and CDR2 is LQKENI. The CDR3 is 14 residues long. The V end lost 3 bases, the J end lost 0 bases, and 9 bases lay between the germline ends. The DNA for the CDR3 is TGTGCCAGCTCACCGGCGGCGCTCTCCTACGAGCAGTACTTC. Amino acids: CASSPAALSYEQYF.

Only a few counts were recorded for this clonotype. V usage is TRBV4-1 and J usage is TRBJ1-1; D not certain. From germline, CDR1 is MGHRA and CDR2 YSYEKL. Trimming took 4 bases from V and 2 from J, leaving 20 bases between them. The CDR3 sequence is 17 residues long. The CDR3, as DNA: TGCGCCAGCAGCCCGAGGCTGGCAGAACAAATTAACACTGAAGCTTTCTTT. This encodes CASSPRLAEQINTEAFF.